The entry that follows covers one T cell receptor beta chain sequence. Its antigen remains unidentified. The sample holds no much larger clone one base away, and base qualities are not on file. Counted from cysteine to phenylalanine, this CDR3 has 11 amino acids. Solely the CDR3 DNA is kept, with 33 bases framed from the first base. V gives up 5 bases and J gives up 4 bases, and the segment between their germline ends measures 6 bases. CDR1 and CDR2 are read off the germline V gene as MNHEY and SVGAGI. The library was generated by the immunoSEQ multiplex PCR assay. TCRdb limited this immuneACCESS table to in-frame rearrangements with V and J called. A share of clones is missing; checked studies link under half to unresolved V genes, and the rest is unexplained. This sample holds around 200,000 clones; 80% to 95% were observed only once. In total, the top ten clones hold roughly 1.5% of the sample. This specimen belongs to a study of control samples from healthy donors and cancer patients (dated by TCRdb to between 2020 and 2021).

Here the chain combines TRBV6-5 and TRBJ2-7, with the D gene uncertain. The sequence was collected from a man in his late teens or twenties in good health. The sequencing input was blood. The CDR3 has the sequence CASSRQYEQYF. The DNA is TGTGCCAGCAGTAGACAATACGAGCAGTACTTC.